A single sample is the source of the 8 T cell receptor beta chains below, sequenced in a study of cytomegalovirus exposure and HLA in healthy donors. The PCR ran on 60 Vbeta and 13 Jbeta primers. The data were produced by immunoSEQ multiplex PCR, yet TCRdb's version contains in-frame clones alone and is incomplete. The data contain tens of thousands of clones, roughly 75% of them singletons. Sequenced sample: PBMCs. These receptors were collected from a woman between 35 and 50 years old in good health and CMV-seropositive.

This clone occurred a few times. The CDR3 DNA reads TGTGCCAGCTCAGAAGACAGAACTGAAGCTTTCTTT. Protein product: CASSEDRTEAFF. This sequence joins TRBV18 and TRBJ1-1, with D perhaps TRBD1 (5 bases). V dropped 5 bases and J dropped 5 bases, with 9 bases sitting between them. Germline CDR1 reads KGHSH; CDR2 reads LQKENI. There are 12 residues in the CDR3.

This clone was counted a few times. This chain links TRBV7-2 with TRBJ1-4; 8 bases line up with TRBD1. This CDR3 contains 15 residues. V trimming: 4 bases; J trimming: 8 bases; junction bases outside the gene matches: 9. The germline gives CDR1 SGHTA, CDR2 FQGNSA. CDR3 sequence reads: CASSSRQGSREKLFF. The CDR3 DNA reads TGTGCCAGCAGCTCCCGACAGGGGAGTAGAGAAAAACTGTTTTTT.

The chain employs TRBV2 and TRBJ2-4, with D perhaps matching TRBD2 (6 bases). Deletions cut 5 bases from V and 12 bases from J, with 17 bases between. The CDR3 is 13 residues long. CDR1 and CDR2 from the germline V gene are SNHLY and FYNNEI. The CDR3 sequence: CASSSGEGVRQYF. The CDR3 DNA reads TGTGCCAGCAGTTCGGGGGAAGGGGTGCGTCAGTACTTC.

This rearrangement joins TRBV5-1 to TRBJ2-5; 7 positions agree with TRBD2. Germline trimming cut 0 bases from V and 1 base from J; bases unmatched to any gene: 6. CDR1 and CDR2 from the germline V gene are SGHRS and YFSETQ. The CDR3 spans 16 residues. The CDR3 is CASSLDVSGFQETQYF. The CDR3 coding sequence is TGCGCCAGCAGCTTGGATGTTAGCGGGTTCCAAGAGACCCAGTACTTC.

The chain carries TRBV5-4 and TRBJ1-6, with 7 bases lining up with TRBD1. Germline V gene sequence: CDR1 SGHNT, CDR2 YYREEE (reference sequence). V dropped 0 bases and J dropped 6; count of bases not matched to a gene: 3. This CDR3 spans 15 amino acids. The CDR3 region has the DNA TGTGCCAGCAGCTTGGGACAGGGATCTAATTCACCCCTCCACTTT. Translating gives CASSLGQGSNSPLHF.

This rearrangement joins TRBV13 to TRBJ1-6, with D possibly TRBD1 on 5 matching bases. The CDR3 contains 15 residues. The germline V gene encodes CDR1 PRHDT and CDR2 FYEKMQ (reference sequence). Trimming removed 0 bases at V and 7 bases at J, with 10 bases between. CDR3 in amino acids: CASSLGQGGNSPLHF. The CDR3 DNA reads as TGTGCCAGCAGCTTAGGTCAGGGCGGCAATTCACCCCTCCACTTT.

This clone was detected only once. The CDR3 sequence: CASSYDGIYGSTEAFF. The CDR3 nucleotides read TGTGCCAGCAGTTATGACGGTATTTACGGGTCCACTGAAGCTTTCTTT. V usage is TRBV6-5 and J usage is TRBJ1-1; D gene uncertain. The CDR3 has 16 residues. Germline CDR1 is MNHEY and CDR2 is SVGAGI. The V and J ends lost 3 bases and 4 bases respectively, with 18 bases between them.

This clone was seen only once. The rearrangement links TRBV18 to TRBJ2-7; 7 bases map to TRBD1. Trimming took 6 bases from V and 1 from J; bases not matched to a gene: 9. There are 15 residues in the CDR3. Germline CDR1 is KGHSH and CDR2 is LQKENI. DNA for the CDR3: TGTGCCAGCTCCCTTAATCGGGACAGTTCCTACGAGCAGTACTTC. Its protein product is CASSLNRDSSYEQYF. Drawing the rest from reference TRBV18 and TRBJ2-7, the complete variable domain is NAGVMQNPRHLVRRRGQEARLRCSPMKGHSHVYWYRQLPEEGLKFMVYLQKENIIDESGMPKERFSAEFPKEGPSILRIQQVVRGDSAAYFCASSLNRDSSYEQYFGPGTRLTVT.